The 12 T cell receptor beta chains presented below share a single source sample, sequenced in a study of PD-1 blockade in classical Hodgkin lymphoma (dated by TCRdb to the early 2020s). Receptor libraries were prepared by the immunoSEQ multiplex PCR assay. TCRdb provides this immuneACCESS table in a form limited to in-frame rearrangements. Some clones are lacking; in checked studies, under half of them reflect an unresolved V gene, and why the rest are absent is not known. Across this sample there are over 10,000 clones, with roughly 86% seen only once. The top ten hold roughly 35% of the sample. Read against the paper, the sample's time point label means: cycle 1 day 1 (C1D1), immediately before nivolumab initiation. Every trial patient had relapsed after autologous stem cell transplantation, and cohorts A, B and C differed in prior brentuximab vedotin exposure. Specimen: peripheral blood mononuclear cells (PBMCs), collected at baseline. The receptors originated from a human donor with classical Hodgkin lymphoma.

This clone was found once. CDR3 sequence reads: CASSLSVGRSNQPQHF. As DNA, the CDR3 is TGTGCCAGCAGTCTCTCGGTTGGACGGAGCAATCAGCCCCAGCATTTT. V is TRBV7-2 and J is TRBJ1-5; D gene uncertain. This CDR3 is 16 amino acids long. Germline V gene data show CDR1 as SGHTA and CDR2 as FQGNSA. V lost 6 bases and J lost 1, with 16 bases in between.

This clone appeared a single time. J is TRBJ2-2 and V is TRBV13; 13 bases are shared with TRBD2. This CDR3 is built from 17 residues. With 1 base clipped from V and 3 bases from J, the junction kept 2 bases outside the gene matches. The V gene's germline CDR1 is PRHDT and CDR2 FYEKMQ (reference sequence). In DNA form, the CDR3 reads TGTGCCAGCAGCTTAGAAGGACTAGCGGGGGACACCGGGGAGCTGTTTTTT. The encoded protein is CASSLEGLAGDTGELFF.

This clone appeared a single time. This CDR3 is also generated by other DNA sequences in the sample. The chain recombines TRBV11-2 with TRBJ1-6; tentatively, D is TRBD1 (5 bases). This CDR3 comprises 15 residues. Trimming took 6 bases from V and 10 from J, leaving 19 bases between them. Germline CDR1 and CDR2: SGHAT and FQNNGV. Here the CDR3 DNA reads TGTGCCAGCAGGCGACCGGGGCAGGGAGACTCACCCCTCCACTTT. It yields the protein CASRRPGQGDSPLHF.

V is TRBV6-1 and J is TRBJ2-5; D is perhaps TRBD1 (6 bases). The germline V gene encodes CDR1 MNHNS and CDR2 SASEGT. This CDR3 spans 14 amino acids. V dropped 5 bases and J dropped 0 bases, with 10 bases sitting between them. CDR3 sequence: CASSFRDNQETQYF. The CDR3 nucleotides are TGTGCCAGCAGTTTCCGGGACAACCAAGAGACCCAGTACTTC.

The V call is TRBV6-1, the J call TRBJ1-1; D is unresolved. The CDR3 has 16 amino acids. CDR1 and CDR2 (germline): MNHNS, SASEGT. Trimming cost V 3 bases and J 4 bases, with 18 bases left between them. CDR3 sequence reads: CASSDNEGLVTTEAFF. The CDR3 DNA is TGTGCCAGCAGTGATAATGAGGGCTTGGTTACCACTGAAGCTTTCTTT.

The CDR3 sequence: CASSELAAGNNEQFF. The CDR3 DNA is TGTGCCAGCAGTGAATTGGCGGCGGGAAACAATGAGCAGTTCTTC. This sequence joins TRBV25-1 and TRBJ2-1, with TRBD2 as a possible D gene (6 bases). Germline lookup yields CDR1 MGHDK and CDR2 SYGVNS. This CDR3 region has 15 residues. V shed 1 base and J shed 5 bases, with 12 bases lying between them.

The J gene is TRBJ2-3, the V gene TRBV30; D not certain. V was cut by 0 bases and J by 2 bases, with 12 bases left in between. Germline CDR1 is GTSNPN and CDR2 is SVGIG (reference sequence). The CDR3 covers 15 residues. CDR3: CAWSVGGRDTDTQYF. CDR3 DNA sequence: TGTGCCTGGAGTGTAGGCGGTCGAGACACAGATACGCAGTATTTT.

The rearrangement uses TRBV28 and TRBJ1-4, with D hard to call. The germline V gene encodes CDR1 MDHEN and CDR2 SYDVKM. The CDR3 extends over 16 amino acids. V shed 1 base and J shed 6 bases, with 15 bases lying between them. The CDR3 spells CASSLSGLGGYEKLFF. The CDR3 DNA reads as TGTGCCAGCAGTTTATCCGGGTTGGGAGGCTATGAAAAACTGTTTTTT.

The V call is TRBV7-9, the J call TRBJ2-7; tentative D call: TRBD2 (5 bases). Germline assignment: CDR1 SEHNR and CDR2 FQNEAQ (reference sequence). The CDR3 contains 14 residues. Trimming removed 1 base from V and 7 bases from J, with 14 bases in between. CDR3 in DNA: TGTGCCAGCAGCTTAGGAGCGGTCTCCAGGGAGCAGTACTTC. Amino acids: CASSLGAVSREQYF.

V is TRBV29-1 and J is TRBJ1-2; no definite D call. The germline CDR1 and CDR2 sequences are SQVTM and ANQGSEA. V was cut by 6 bases and J by 3 bases, with 11 bases left in between. This CDR3 is 12 amino acids long. CDR3 residues: CSVSSGDYGYTF. The CDR3 nucleotides are TGCAGCGTCAGCTCAGGCGACTATGGCTACACCTTC.

The chain links TRBV19 to TRBJ1-5; possibly TRBD1 for D (5 bases). Germline CDR1 is LNHDA and CDR2 is SQIVND (reference sequence). The germline V and J ends were trimmed by 4 bases and 7 bases, with 11 bases remaining between them. The CDR3 is made up of 13 amino acids. DNA of the CDR3: TGTGCCAGTAGTACGCGGGACCCCCAGCCCCAGCATTTT. Translating it yields CASSTRDPQPQHF.

The V call is TRBV5-1, the J call TRBJ2-7, with D perhaps matching TRBD1 (6 bases). This CDR3 is built from 16 residues. The germline V gene has CDR1 SGHRS and CDR2 YFSETQ. V was clipped by 4 bases and J by 3 bases, with 20 bases between them. CDR3 DNA sequence: TGCGCCAGCAGCCCCGGTCTCCGGGACAACCACTACGAGCAGTACTTC. Translation: CASSPGLRDNHYEQYF.